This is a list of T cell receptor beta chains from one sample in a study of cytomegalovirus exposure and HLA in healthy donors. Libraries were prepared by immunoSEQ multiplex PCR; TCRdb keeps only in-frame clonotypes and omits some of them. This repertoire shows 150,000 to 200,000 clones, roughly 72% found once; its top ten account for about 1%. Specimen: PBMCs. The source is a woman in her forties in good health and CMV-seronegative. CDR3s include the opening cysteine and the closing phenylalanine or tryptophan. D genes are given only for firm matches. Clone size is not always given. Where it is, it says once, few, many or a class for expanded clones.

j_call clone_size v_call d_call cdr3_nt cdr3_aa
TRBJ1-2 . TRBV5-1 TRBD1 TGCGCCAGCAGCTGGGACAGGGGACAGGATGGCTACACCTTC CASSWDRGQDGYTF
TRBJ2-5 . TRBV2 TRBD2 TGTGCCAGCACTTTGCGGGAGGAACAAGAGACCCAGTACTTC CASTLREEQETQYF
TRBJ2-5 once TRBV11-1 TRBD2 TGTGCCAGCAGCTCAGTACTGGGAGGGGAGACCCAGTACTTC CASSSVLGGETQYF
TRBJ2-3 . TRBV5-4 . TGTGCCAGCAGACCCCGGGACTGGGGCACAGATACGCAGTATTTT CASRPRDWGTDTQYF
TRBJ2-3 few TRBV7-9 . TGTGCCAGCAGCTTACGTATGAACCAGGGGGGAACAGATACGCAGTATTTT CASSLRMNQGGTDTQYF
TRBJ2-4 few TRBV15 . TGTGCCACTTTAGGAGTCCGGTCCAAAAACATTCAGTACTTC CATLGVRSKNIQYF
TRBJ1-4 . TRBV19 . TGTGCCAGTAGTTTCATGACAGGTGCAACTAATGAAAAACTGTTTTTT CASSFMTGATNEKLFF
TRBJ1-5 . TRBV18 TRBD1 TGTGCCAGCTCACCCCAAAGGACAGGGTATCAGCCCCAGCATTTT CASSPQRTGYQPQHF
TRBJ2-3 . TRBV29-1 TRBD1 TGCAGCGTCCGACAGGGGTTGGCAGATACGCAGTATTTT CSVRQGLADTQYF
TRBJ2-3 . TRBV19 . TGTGCCAGTAGTGATCCGAAGAGTACAGATACGCAGTATTTT CASSDPKSTDTQYF
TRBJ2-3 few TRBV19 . TGTGCCAGTAGTACCACCGGGACTCGCCTGGGGGATACGCAGTATTTT CASSTTGTRLGDTQYF
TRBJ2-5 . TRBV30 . TGTGCCTGGAGTGTAACAGGAATCGAGACCCAGTACTTC CAWSVTGIETQYF
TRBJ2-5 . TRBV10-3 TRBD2 TGTGCCATCAGTGAGTCCCGGGGACTAGCGGGAGGCGAGACCCAGTACTTC CAISESRGLAGGETQYF
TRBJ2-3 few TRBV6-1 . TGTGCCAGCAAATTGAGGGGGAGCACAGATACGCAGTATTTT CASKLRGSTDTQYF
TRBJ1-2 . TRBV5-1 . TGCGCCAGCAGCTACAGAATTAACTATGGCTACACCTTC CASSYRINYGYTF
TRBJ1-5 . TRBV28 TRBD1 TGTGCCAGCAGTTTCGCCGAGGGGGCGTATCAGCCCCAGCATTTT CASSFAEGAYQPQHF
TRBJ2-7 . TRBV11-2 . TGTGCCAGCAGCTCCGCCTACGAGCAGTACTTC CASSSAYEQYF
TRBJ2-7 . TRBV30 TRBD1 TGTGCCTGGAGTTGGGACAGCTACGAGCAGTACTTC CAWSWDSYEQYF
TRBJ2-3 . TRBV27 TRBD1 TGTGCCAGCAGTTCTCAACAGGGGCGCACAGATACGCAGTATTTT CASSSQQGRTDTQYF
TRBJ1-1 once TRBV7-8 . TGTGCCAGCAGCTTAGTAGGCACAGGAAGAACTGAAGCTTTCTTT CASSLVGTGRTEAFF
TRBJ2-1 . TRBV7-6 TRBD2 TGTGCCAGCAGCGCGGGACTAGCACCTTACAATGAGCAGTTCTTC CASSAGLAPYNEQFF
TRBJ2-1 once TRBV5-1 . TGCGCCAGCAGCTTGGCCCTGGGAGGAAGCTACAATGAGCAGTTCTTC CASSLALGGSYNEQFF
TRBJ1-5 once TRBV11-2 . TGTGCCAGCAGCTTAAACAGAGCTTTTAGCAATCAGCCCCAGCATTTT CASSLNRAFSNQPQHF
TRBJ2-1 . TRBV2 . TGTGCCAGCAGTGGTGGAGGCTCCTACAATGAGCAGTTCTTC CASSGGGSYNEQFF
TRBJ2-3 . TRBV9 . TGTGCCAGCAGCGTTGGACAGCCAAGAGATACGCAGTATTTT CASSVGQPRDTQYF
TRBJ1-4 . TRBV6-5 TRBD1 TGTGCCACCCGGGGGACAGGGGGCGAAAAACTGTTTTTT CATRGTGGEKLFF
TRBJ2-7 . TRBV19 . TGTGCCAGTAGTATAGACCGGGGTACGAGGTCCTACGAGCAGTACTTC CASSIDRGTRSYEQYF
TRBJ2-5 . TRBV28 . TGTGCCAGCAGTTTATTCAGGGTGGGGGAGACCCAGTACTTC CASSLFRVGETQYF
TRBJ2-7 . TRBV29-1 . TGCAGCGCTCAGGGGCAGACCTACGAGCAGTACTTC CSAQGQTYEQYF
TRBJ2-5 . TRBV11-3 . TGTGCCAGCAGCCGCGGGTTAGCGATGTCTGGGGAGACCCAGTACTTC CASSRGLAMSGETQYF
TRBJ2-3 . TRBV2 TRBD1 TGTGCCAGCAGTGATGGGACAGGGGGCTCGGGTGCAGATACGCAGTATTTT CASSDGTGGSGADTQYF
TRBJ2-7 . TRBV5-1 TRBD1 TGCGCCAGCAGCGCCCCCGGGACAGTTACCTACGAGCAGTACTTC CASSAPGTVTYEQYF
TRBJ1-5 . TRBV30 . TGTGCCTGGAGTGTACCCAGGGGTGGTCATCAGCCCCAGCATTTT CAWSVPRGGHQPQHF
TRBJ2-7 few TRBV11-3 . TGTGCCAGCAGCGGCTGGCCTACTACCTACGAGCAGTACTTC CASSGWPTTYEQYF
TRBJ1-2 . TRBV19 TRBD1 TGTGCCAGTAGTATTCCGGGACAGGGAAACTATGGCTACACCTTC CASSIPGQGNYGYTF
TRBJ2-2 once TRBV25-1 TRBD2 TGTGCCAGCAGTCGAGGGACTAGCGGGAGGAACACCGGGGAGCTGTTTTTT CASSRGTSGRNTGELFF
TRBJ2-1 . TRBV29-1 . TGCAGCGTTAGGGAGAGCTCCTACAATGAGCAGTTCTTC CSVRESSYNEQFF
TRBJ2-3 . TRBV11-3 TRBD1 TGTGCCAGCAGCTCCGGGACAGGGGAGACAGATACGCAGTATTTT CASSSGTGETDTQYF
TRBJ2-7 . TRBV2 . TGTGCCAGCAGTGAATCCGGGTCCTACGAGCAGTACTTC CASSESGSYEQYF
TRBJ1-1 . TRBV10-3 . TGTGCCATCAGTGGAAACAGGAACACTGAAGCTTTCTTT CAISGNRNTEAFF
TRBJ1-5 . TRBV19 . TGTGCCAGTAGTATGGGAGGAGCTGTGGGCAATCAGCCCCAGCATTTT CASSMGGAVGNQPQHF
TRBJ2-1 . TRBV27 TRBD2 TGTGCCAGCAGTTTAGGGCCTAGCGGGAGGAATGAGCAGTTCTTC CASSLGPSGRNEQFF
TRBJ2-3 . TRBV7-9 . TGTGCCAGCCGGGATCCTAGCACAGATACGCAGTATTTT CASRDPSTDTQYF
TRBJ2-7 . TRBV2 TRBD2 TGTGCCAGCAGTGTCTATGGGGGGGGGTACGAGCAGTACTTC CASSVYGGGYEQYF
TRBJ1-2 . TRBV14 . TGTGCCAGCAGCCAAGATCGATACGGACAGCCGTCCTTCTATGGCTACACCTTC CASSQDRYGQPSFYGYTF